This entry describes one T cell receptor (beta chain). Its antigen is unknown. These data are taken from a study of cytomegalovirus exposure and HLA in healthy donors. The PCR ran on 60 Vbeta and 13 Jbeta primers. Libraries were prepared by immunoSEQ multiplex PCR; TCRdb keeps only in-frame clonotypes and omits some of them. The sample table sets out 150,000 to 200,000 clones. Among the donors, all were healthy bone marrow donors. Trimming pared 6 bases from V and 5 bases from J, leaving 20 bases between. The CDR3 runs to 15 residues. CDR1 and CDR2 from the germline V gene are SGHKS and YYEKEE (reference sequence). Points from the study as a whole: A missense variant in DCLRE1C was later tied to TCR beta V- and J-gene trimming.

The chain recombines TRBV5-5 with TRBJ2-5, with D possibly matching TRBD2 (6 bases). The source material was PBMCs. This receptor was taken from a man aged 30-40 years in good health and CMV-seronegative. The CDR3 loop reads CASTSAMGGRETQYF. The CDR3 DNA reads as TGTGCCAGCACCTCGGCGATGGGGGGACGGGAGACCCAGTACTTC.